These 10 T cell receptor beta chains originate from one sample sequenced in a study of shared clonotypes between healthy human individuals. Sequencing was performed with immunoSEQ multiplex PCR; in TCRdb, only in-frame clones are kept and a portion is missing. The table includes roughly 2.2 million clones, 93% detected once. Sequencing input: naive CD4+ T cells from PBMCs. Regarding subset: CD45RA+ positively selected. All receptors derive from a man aged 18-30 years in good health. Some clones in this sample may be carry-over from other donors' samples.

This clone is a singleton in its sample. The J gene is TRBJ1-1, the V gene TRBV6-1, with D possibly TRBD1 on 6 matching bases. Germline CDR1 and CDR2: MNHNS and SASEGT. This CDR3 is built from 15 residues. Trimming removed 1 base from V and 5 bases from J, with 14 bases in between. CDR3 in amino acids: CASSEVGGALTEAFF. The DNA for the CDR3 is TGTGCCAGCAGTGAAGTCGGGGGCGCTCTAACTGAAGCTTTCTTT.

V and J are TRBV19 and TRBJ2-7, with D perhaps TRBD2 (6 bases). Germline CDR1 and CDR2: LNHDA and SQIVND (reference sequence). This CDR3 is 16 amino acids long. V was clipped by 6 bases and J by 0 bases, with 18 bases between them. The CDR3 is CASRGPGGKDSYEQYF. The CDR3 DNA reads TGTGCCAGTAGGGGTCCCGGGGGAAAAGACTCCTACGAGCAGTACTTC.

For this clone: This specimen includes other DNA sequences encoding the same CDR3. The genes are TRBV4-1 and TRBJ2-5; 15 nucleotides match TRBD2. Germline CDR1 is MGHRA and CDR2 is YSYEKL. The J segment lost 5 bases and the V segment lost 1 base, leaving 5 bases of the junction unmatched. CDR3 length: 17 amino acids. CDR3 DNA sequence: TGCGCCAGCAGCCAAGGGACTAGCGGGAGGGCCGGGGAGACCCAGTACTTC. It translates to CASSQGTSGRAGETQYF.

The chain links TRBV6-5 to TRBJ2-5, with D perhaps TRBD2 (5 bases). The CDR3 covers 16 residues. Germline assignment: CDR1 MNHEY and CDR2 SVGAGI. The V end lost 4 bases, the J end lost 4 bases, and 19 bases lay between the germline ends. CDR3 sequence (DNA): TGTGCCAGCAGTTTGGTGGACTCGGGATCGGGAGAGACCCAGTACTTC. This gives the protein CASSLVDSGSGETQYF.

The chain is built from TRBV5-4 and TRBJ1-4; no firm D call. The V and J ends lost 4 bases and 11 bases respectively, with 15 bases between them. Germline CDR1 reads SGHNT; CDR2 reads YYREEE (reference sequence). CDR3 size: 13 residues. The CDR3 reads CASSPLLTGKLFF. In DNA, the CDR3 is TGTGCCAGCAGCCCGCTACTAACGGGGAAACTGTTTTTT. The variable domain in full, with the rest retrieved from reference TRBV5-4 and TRBJ1-4, is ETGVTQSPTHLIKTRGQQVTLRCSSQSGHNTVSWYQQALGQGPQFIFQYYREEENGRGNFPPRFSGLQFPNYSSELNVNALELDDSALYLCASSPLLTGKLFFGSGTQLSVL.

CDR3 sequence: CASSYPGGIGANVLTF. The CDR3 coding sequence is TGTGCCAGCAGTTATCCCGGGGGCATTGGGGCCAACGTCCTGACTTTC. The chain links TRBV6-6 to TRBJ2-6, with D perhaps assigned TRBD1 or TRBD2 (6 bases each). Germline CDR1 is MNHNY and CDR2 is SVGAGI (reference sequence). This CDR3 comprises 16 residues. V lost 3 bases and J 3 bases, leaving 12 bases between the germline ends.

CDR3 sequence (DNA): TGTGCCAGCAGCTTAGGGGGTACAGGTGACGAGCAGTACTTC. Its translation is CASSLGGTGDEQYF. V and J are TRBV7-7 and TRBJ2-7, with D possibly matching TRBD1 (5 bases). CDR3 size: 14 residues. Germline V CDR1 and CDR2: SSHAT, FNYEAQ (reference sequence). The V end was cut by 1 base, the J end by 5 bases, with 12 bases between. Looking up the rest from reference TRBV7-7 and TRBJ2-7 gives the full variable domain: GAGVSQSPRYKVTKRGQDVTLRCDPISSHATLYWYQQALGQGPEFLTYFNYEAQPDKSGLPSDRFSAERPEGSISTLTIQRTEQRDSAMYRCASSLGGTGDEQYFGPGTRLTVT.

Of note for this clone: At the DNA level, this CDR3 is encoded by other sequences in the same sample as well. The genes are TRBV29-1 and TRBJ2-2; no clear D. The germline gives CDR1 SQVTM, CDR2 ANQGSEA. V dropped 4 bases and J dropped 1 base, with 1 base sitting between them. The CDR3 contains 11 residues. CDR3 bases: TGCAGCGTTGGGAACACCGGGGAGCTGTTTTTT. Amino acid sequence: CSVGNTGELFF.

This clone occurred once. This chain uses TRBV10-3 with TRBJ1-4; D unresolved. The CDR3 totals 12 residues. The V gene's germline CDR1 is ENHRY and CDR2 SYGVKD. Trimming pared 10 bases from V and 5 bases from J, leaving 11 bases between. CDR3 sequence reads: CATTQPNEKLFF. In DNA form, the CDR3 reads TGTGCCACCACACAGCCAAATGAAAAACTGTTTTTT.

The V call is TRBV28, the J call TRBJ1-2, with a possible D match to TRBD1 (6 bases). Trimming took 4 bases from V and 2 from J, leaving 11 bases between them. This CDR3 spans 14 amino acids. Germline V gene lookup returns CDR1 MDHEN and CDR2 SYDVKM. The CDR3 protein is CASSSSGQNYGYTF. CDR3 coding DNA: TGTGCCAGCAGTTCCTCCGGACAGAACTATGGCTACACCTTC.